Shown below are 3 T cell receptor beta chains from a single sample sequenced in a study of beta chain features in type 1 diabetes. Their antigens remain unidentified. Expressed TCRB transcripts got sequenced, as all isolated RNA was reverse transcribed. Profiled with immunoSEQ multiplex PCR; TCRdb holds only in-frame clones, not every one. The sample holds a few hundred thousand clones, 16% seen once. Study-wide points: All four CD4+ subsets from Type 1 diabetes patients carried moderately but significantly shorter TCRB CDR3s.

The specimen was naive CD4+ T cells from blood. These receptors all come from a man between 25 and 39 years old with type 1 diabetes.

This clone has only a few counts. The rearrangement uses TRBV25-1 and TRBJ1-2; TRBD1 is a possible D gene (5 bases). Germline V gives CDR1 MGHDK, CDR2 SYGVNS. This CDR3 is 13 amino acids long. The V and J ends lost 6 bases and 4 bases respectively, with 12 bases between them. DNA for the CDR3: TGTGCCAGCAGCTCAAGTGGGACCTATGGCTACACCTTC. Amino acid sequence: CASSSSGTYGYTF.

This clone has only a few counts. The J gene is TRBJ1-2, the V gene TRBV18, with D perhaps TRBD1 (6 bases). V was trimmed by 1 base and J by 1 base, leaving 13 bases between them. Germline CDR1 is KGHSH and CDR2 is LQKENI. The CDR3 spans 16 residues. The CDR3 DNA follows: TGTGCCAGCTCACCACAAGACAGGCCAATTAACTATGGCTACACCTTC. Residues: CASSPQDRPINYGYTF.

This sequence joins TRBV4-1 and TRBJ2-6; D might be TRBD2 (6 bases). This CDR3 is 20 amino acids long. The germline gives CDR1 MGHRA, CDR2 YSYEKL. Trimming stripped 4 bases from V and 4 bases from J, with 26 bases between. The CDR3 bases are TGCGCCAGCAGCCGACCTGCCGGGACTGGAGGGTCTCTGGGGGCCAACGTCCTGACTTTC. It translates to CASSRPAGTGGSLGANVLTF.